This T cell receptor beta chain appears in the sequencing data of a study of cytomegalovirus exposure and HLA in healthy donors. Findings of the study overall: Specificity for CMV antigens was confirmed in vitro for a few of the CMV-associated chains. A later analysis found TCR association rates differed by HLA locus, highest for DRB1 and lowest for HLA-C. The majority of TCR sequences were rare, yet some public TCRs appeared in many donors.

V lost 5 bases and J lost 6; bases outside the gene matches: 7. CDR1 is SGHRS, CDR2 YFSETQ, per germline. The CDR3 has 14 amino acids. In regard to this clone: Its antigen remains unknown.

In the PCR, 60 Vbeta and 13 Jbeta primers were used. Some clones are missing from TCRdb's copy, which holds only in-frame ones; the method was immunoSEQ multiplex PCR. The table lists about 250,000 clones, 72% of them singletons. The sample taken for sequencing was PBMCs. J is TRBJ2-2 and V is TRBV5-1; 7 bases align to TRBD2. The origin of this receptor is a female donor in good health and CMV-seronegative. The CDR3 reads CASRPIAGAGELFF. The CDR3 bases are TGCGCCAGCAGACCGATAGCGGGCGCCGGGGAGCTGTTTTTT.